This entry lists 31 T cell receptor beta chains sequenced from one sample in a study of T cell responses to AZD1222 COVID-19 vaccine. Libraries were prepared by immunoSEQ multiplex PCR; TCRdb keeps only in-frame clonotypes and omits some of them. The table shows over 150,000 clones, with approximately 94% occurring only once. The material sequenced was peripheral blood, taken 28 days after the second AZD1222 dose. All receptors derive from an adult who received the AZD1222 COVID-19 vaccine.

The genes are TRBV6-5 and TRBJ1-1; D is undetermined. Per the germline V gene, CDR1 is MNHEY and CDR2 is SVGAGI. Trimming pared 9 bases from V and 1 base from J, leaving 9 bases between. This CDR3 spans 12 amino acids. The CDR3 loop is CASNGRNTEAFF. The CDR3 DNA follows: TGTGCCAGTAATGGCAGGAACACTGAAGCTTTCTTT.

The J gene is TRBJ1-6, the V gene TRBV20-1; TRBD1 is a possible D gene (6 bases). There are 14 residues in the CDR3. V lost 3 bases, J lost 8 bases, and 14 bases lay in between. Germline V CDR1 and CDR2: DFQATT, SNEGSKA (reference sequence). The CDR3 reads CSASSTGSYSPLHF. DNA of the CDR3: TGCAGTGCTAGTAGCACAGGGAGTTATTCACCCCTCCACTTT.

The chain has TRBV27 and TRBJ1-2; maybe TRBD1 (6 bases). The germline V gene has CDR1 MNHEY and CDR2 SMNVEV (reference sequence). The germline V and J ends were trimmed by 4 bases and 7 bases, with 19 bases remaining between them. CDR3 size: 15 residues. CDR3 sequence: CASSYQGPGAFGYTF. The CDR3 coding sequence is TGTGCCAGCAGTTATCAAGGGCCAGGGGCATTTGGCTACACCTTC.

The chain has TRBV18 and TRBJ1-4; no clear D gene. The CDR3 loop spans 15 amino acids. Germline CDR1 reads KGHSH; CDR2 reads LQKENI. Trimming cost V 1 base and J 0 bases, with 6 bases left between them. CDR3 nucleotides: TGTGCCAGCTCACCACTCACGGCAACTAATGAAAAACTGTTTTTT. Its translation: CASSPLTATNEKLFF.

The chain recombines TRBV5-1 with TRBJ1-1; no clear D. Germline loops: CDR1 SGHRS, CDR2 YFSETQ. The germline V and J ends were trimmed by 4 bases and 0 bases, with 10 bases remaining between them. The CDR3 contains 14 residues. The CDR3 sequence: CASSSGSLNTEAFF. CDR3 nucleotides: TGCGCCAGCAGCAGTGGCAGTTTGAACACTGAAGCTTTCTTT.

This clone has a handful of counts. CDR3 DNA: TGCGCCAGCAGTTTCCCCTCCGGGACAGGGTTCCGGCAGCCCCAGCATTTT. Translation gives CASSFPSGTGFRQPQHF. V usage is TRBV23-1 and J usage is TRBJ1-5, with TRBD1 matching over 9 bases. TRBV23-1 is reported as an ORF; its role is uncertain. This CDR3 comprises 17 residues. The V segment lost 5 bases and the J segment 7 bases; nucleotides outside the gene matches: 15.

The chain joins TRBV30 to TRBJ2-2; possibly TRBD1 for D (5 bases). Per germline, CDR1 GTSNPN and CDR2 SVGIG (reference sequence). The CDR3 runs 14 residues. Trimming stripped 3 bases from V and 6 bases from J, with 14 bases between. The CDR3 DNA follows: TGTGCCTGGAGAGTAAAGGGGTTTCCCGGGGAGCTGTTTTTT. This gives the protein CAWRVKGFPGELFF.

The V gene is TRBV5-1, the J gene TRBJ1-6; 8 nucleotides align to TRBD1. CDR1 is SGHRS, CDR2 YFSETQ, per germline. The CDR3 contains 13 residues. The V gene end was trimmed by 0 bases and the J gene end by 11 bases; junction bases not matched to a gene: 1. For the CDR3, the DNA is TGCGCCAGCAGCTTGGGACAGGGGCCACCCCTCCACTTT. Residues: CASSLGQGPPLHF.

The rearrangement links TRBV5-1 to TRBJ1-2; D may be TRBD1 (5 bases). Trimming cost V 0 bases and J 4 bases, with 10 bases left between them. The CDR3 runs to 14 residues. Germline-derived CDR1 and CDR2 are SGHRS and YFSETQ. Here the CDR3 DNA reads TGCGCCAGCAGCTTGGCCTTGGGGACCTATGGCTACACCTTC. Translated, it gives CASSLALGTYGYTF.

The chain recombines TRBV7-2 with TRBJ2-1; D is uncertain. CDR3 length: 9 amino acids. CDR1 and CDR2 from the germline V gene are SGHTA and FQGNSA. Trimming removed 8 bases from V and 8 bases from J, with 4 bases in between. CDR3: CASDDEQFF. CDR3 in DNA: TGTGCCAGCGACGATGAGCAGTTCTTC. The entire variable domain, with the rest obtained from reference TRBV7-2 and TRBJ2-1, is as follows: GAGVSQSPSNKVTEKGKDVELRCDPISGHTALYWYRQSLGQGLEFLIYFQGNSAPDKSGLPSDRFSAERTGGSVSTLTIQRTQQEDSAVYLCASDDEQFFGPGTRLTVL.

This clone was seen just once. This chain joins TRBV28 and TRBJ1-2, with a possible D match to TRBD1 (5 bases). In germline, CDR1 is MDHEN, CDR2 SYDVKM. Trimming pared 5 bases from V and 8 bases from J, leaving 18 bases between. The CDR3 length is 14 residues. The CDR3 reads CASSPREVGGGYTF. CDR3 coding DNA: TGTGCCAGCAGTCCCAGGGAGGTCGGCGGGGGCTACACCTTC.

The chain recombines TRBV7-6 with TRBJ1-4, with 9 bases lining up with TRBD1. The CDR3 loop spans 16 amino acids. Unmatched junction bases numbered 8, after V lost 5 bases and J lost 4 bases. Germline values: CDR1 SGHVS, CDR2 FNYEAQ. The CDR3 bases are TGTGCCAGCAGCGCACGACAGGGGGAAATTAATGAAAAACTGTTTTTT. Amino acid sequence: CASSARQGEINEKLFF.

The chain uses TRBV5-1 and TRBJ1-6; D may be TRBD1 (6 bases). The CDR3 is 15 amino acids. V was cut by 3 bases and J by 5 bases, with 12 bases left in between. Germline V gene lookup returns CDR1 SGHRS and CDR2 YFSETQ. The CDR3 sequence is CASSSGQHDNSPLHF. Written as DNA, the CDR3 is TGCGCCAGCAGCTCTGGACAGCACGATAATTCACCCCTCCACTTT.

The genes are TRBV7-9 and TRBJ1-3, with D maybe TRBD1 (5 bases). The germline V gene has CDR1 SEHNR and CDR2 FQNEAQ (reference sequence). With 3 bases removed from V and 2 bases from J, the gap between germline ends came to 14 bases. This CDR3 contains 16 residues. This CDR3 is CASSFRLGGTGNTIYF. DNA for the CDR3: TGTGCCAGCAGCTTCCGACTGGGGGGAACTGGAAACACCATATATTTT. The full variable domain, with the rest looked up from reference TRBV7-9 and TRBJ1-3, is DTGVSQNPRHKITKRGQNVTFRCDPISEHNRLYWYRQTLGQGPEFLTYFQNEAQLEKSRLLSDRFSAERPKGSFSTLEIQRTEQGDSAMYLCASSFRLGGTGNTIYFGEGSWLTVV.

The chain combines TRBV30 with TRBJ1-2; no clear D. The germline CDR1 and CDR2 sequences are GTSNPN and SVGIG (reference sequence). V was shortened by 0 bases and J by 7 bases, with 12 bases between the two germline ends. The CDR3 has 13 residues. CDR3 in DNA: TGTGCCTGGAGTGTACATTCAGCGGGTGGCTACACCTTC. Amino acids: CAWSVHSAGGYTF.

The chain recombines TRBV5-4 with TRBJ2-1, with 7 positions matching TRBD1. This CDR3 has 15 amino acids. The germline V gene has CDR1 SGHNT and CDR2 YYREEE (reference sequence). The V segment lost 2 bases and the J segment 8 bases; nucleotides outside the gene matches: 10. CDR3 DNA sequence: TGTGCCAGCAGCTTCGGCGCACAGGGGTTGGATGAGCAGTTCTTC. It is translated as CASSFGAQGLDEQFF.

This rearrangement joins TRBV7-2 to TRBJ2-2; no clear D. The CDR3 loop spans 11 amino acids. With 3 bases removed from V and 7 bases from J, the gap between germline ends came to 3 bases. The germline V gene has CDR1 SGHTA and CDR2 FQGNSA. The CDR3 here is CASSFFGELFF. The CDR3 DNA reads TGTGCCAGCAGCTTTTTCGGGGAGCTGTTTTTT.

The chain uses TRBV6-5 and TRBJ2-1; tentative D call: TRBD2 (5 bases). This CDR3 region has 15 residues. Looked up from germline, CDR1 is MNHEY and CDR2 is SVGAGI. Trimming shortened V by 5 bases and J by 3 bases, and 14 bases separated the two germline ends. The CDR3, as DNA: TGTGCCAGCAGTCCCCATAGCGATATCTACAATGAGCAGTTCTTC. Amino acid sequence: CASSPHSDIYNEQFF.

This chain uses TRBV6-5 with TRBJ1-2; TRBD1 matches 7 bases. Per germline, CDR1 MNHEY and CDR2 SVGAGI. The ends lost 5 bases at V and 0 bases at J; junction bases unmatched: 6. This CDR3 comprises 15 residues. CDR3 protein: CASSPRQGPNYGYTF. The CDR3 nucleotides read TGTGCCAGCAGTCCACGACAGGGACCTAACTATGGCTACACCTTC.

V and J are TRBV10-3 and TRBJ1-2; D gene ambiguous. The germline gives CDR1 ENHRY, CDR2 SYGVKD. V dropped 2 bases and J dropped 7 bases, with 11 bases sitting between them. This CDR3 is built from 13 residues. This CDR3 is CAISENDPGGYTF. CDR3 nucleotides: TGTGCCATCAGTGAGAATGACCCCGGTGGCTACACCTTC.

V usage is TRBV10-2 and J usage is TRBJ1-5; D is uncertain. This CDR3 has 14 amino acids. The germline V gene has CDR1 WSHSY and CDR2 SAAADI. V lost 4 bases, J lost 6 bases, and 13 bases lay in between. The CDR3 nucleotides read TGCGCCAGCAGTGTCGGTTGCGGGAGTCAGCCCCAGCATTTT. It specifies CASSVGCGSQPQHF.

The chain joins TRBV19 to TRBJ1-1, with 8 bases that match TRBD1. Germline loops: CDR1 LNHDA, CDR2 SQIVND (reference sequence). The CDR3 covers 13 residues. With 7 bases clipped from V and 1 base from J, the junction kept 2 bases outside the gene matches. The DNA for the CDR3 is TGTGCCAGTATAACAGGGGGGAACACTGAAGCTTTCTTT. It specifies CASITGGNTEAFF.

The chain links TRBV4-1 to TRBJ1-3; D ambiguous. The CDR3 is 12 amino acids. Trimming shortened V by 1 base and J by 4 bases, and 2 bases separated the two germline ends. CDR1 is MGHRA, CDR2 YSYEKL, per germline. Written as DNA, the CDR3 is TGCGCCAGCAGCCAAGTAGGAAACACCATATATTTT. Translating gives CASSQVGNTIYF.

CDR3 sequence reads: CASRAGSSSGNTIYF. The CDR3 DNA sequence: TGTGCCAGTAGAGCCGGGTCGAGCTCTGGAAACACCATATATTTT. The chain combines TRBV19 with TRBJ1-3; D remains ambiguous. The ends were cut back, 6 bases at V and 0 bases at J, with 12 bases in the middle. CDR3 length: 15 amino acids. Germline assignment: CDR1 LNHDA and CDR2 SQIVND (reference sequence).

V gene TRBV11-3 combines with J gene TRBJ2-7; 7 positions match TRBD2. This CDR3 comprises 16 residues. CDR1 and CDR2 (germline): SGHNT, YENEEA. V lost 5 bases and J lost 5; bases outside the gene matches: 15. The CDR3: CASSQSWVAGVDEQYF. The CDR3 region has the DNA TGTGCCAGCAGCCAATCTTGGGTTGCGGGGGTCGACGAGCAGTACTTC.

Regarding this clone: At one end, the junction sequence differs from germline, possibly due to a read error. This chain links TRBV12-5 with TRBJ1-1; possibly TRBD1 for D (5 bases). Per germline, CDR1 LGHNT and CDR2 FRNRAP. This CDR3 is 13 amino acids long. The CDR3 bases are TGTGCTAGTGGCTTGGGGGGAAATACTGAAGCTTTCTTT. The encoded protein is CASGLGGNTEAFF.

The CDR3 nucleotides are TGTGCCAGCAGGTCTAGCGGGCCTCACTCCTACAATGAGCAGTTCTTC. Translating gives CASRSSGPHSYNEQFF. The V call is TRBV28, the J call TRBJ2-1; 8 nucleotides line up with TRBD2. The junction had 7 bases not matched to a gene; V was cut back by 6 bases and J by 0 bases. CDR3 length equals 16 residues. Per germline, CDR1 MDHEN and CDR2 SYDVKM. The full variable domain, completed using reference TRBV28 and TRBJ2-1, is DVKVTQSSRYLVKRTGEKVFLECVQDMDHENMFWYRQDPGLGLRLIYFSYDVKMKEKGDIPEGYSVSREKKERFSLILESASTNQTSMYLCASRSSGPHSYNEQFFGPGTRLTVL.

The J gene is TRBJ2-7, the V gene TRBV18, with unresolved D. Germline V gene lookup returns CDR1 KGHSH and CDR2 LQKENI. This CDR3 comprises 15 residues. The ends were cut back, 3 bases at V and 5 bases at J, with 17 bases in the middle. DNA of the CDR3: TGTGCCAGCTCACCTAAACAGACCCTCGTCCACGAGCAGTACTTC. Amino acids: CASSPKQTLVHEQYF.

The chain has TRBV12-3 or TRBV12-4 and TRBJ1-2; D is undetermined. The V end lost 6 bases, the J end lost 6 bases, and 11 bases lay between the germline ends. The CDR3 loop spans 12 amino acids. CDR3 protein: CASRTQPHGYTF. The CDR3, as DNA: TGTGCCAGCAGGACACAGCCCCATGGCTACACCTTC.

The CDR3 here is CASSTQGWEGYTF. The CDR3 DNA reads TGTGCCAGCAGTACCCAGGGGTGGGAAGGCTACACCTTC. This chain connects TRBV2 to TRBJ1-2, with TRBD1 as a possible D gene (6 bases). Germline CDR1 reads SNHLY; CDR2 reads FYNNEI. The CDR3 is made up of 13 amino acids. V was shortened by 5 bases and J by 8 bases, with 15 bases between the two germline ends.

J is TRBJ1-1 and V is TRBV13, with TRBD1 matching 7 bases. The CDR3 is 13 amino acids. Germline assignment: CDR1 PRHDT and CDR2 FYEKMQ (reference sequence). V shed 3 bases, J shed 4 bases, and the junction held 2 bases outside the gene matches. The CDR3 nucleotides are TGTGCCAGCAGCTTCAGACAGGGCACTGAAGCTTTCTTT. Amino acids: CASSFRQGTEAFF.